This TCR beta chain was captured in a study of OX40 agonist ivuxolimab in advanced cancers. Looking at the study overall: Dose-escalation patients had hepatocellular carcinoma, melanoma, renal cell or head and neck cancer. Study outcomes and limitations: Expanded clones belonging to CD8+ T cells outnumbered, on average, those of CD4+. In the 0.1 to 3.0 mg/kg range, CD4+ and CD8+ blood T cells had expanded clonally by week 6.

Sequencing used immunoSEQ multiplex PCR; TCRdb keeps in-frame clones, though not all of them. The sample lists around 86,000 clones, roughly 91% occurring once. In regard to this clone: The antigen is undetermined.

CDR1 WSHSY and CDR2 SAAADI come from the germline V gene. The CDR3 contains 13 residues. The V and J ends lost 6 bases and 1 base, in that order; junction bases with no gene match: 2. A history of autoimmune disease or systemic immunosuppression excluded patients. The receptor was derived from an adult with an advanced solid tumor such as melanoma, head and neck, liver or kidney cancer. This chain connects TRBV10-2 to TRBJ1-1; 7 bases are a match to TRBD1. Sequenced material: CD4+ or CD8+ T cells sorted from blood, taken in a trial of the OX40 agonist ivuxolimab. CDR3 amino acids: CASSWTGNTEAFF. The CDR3 DNA is TGCGCCAGCAGCTGGACAGGGAACACTGAAGCTTTCTTT.